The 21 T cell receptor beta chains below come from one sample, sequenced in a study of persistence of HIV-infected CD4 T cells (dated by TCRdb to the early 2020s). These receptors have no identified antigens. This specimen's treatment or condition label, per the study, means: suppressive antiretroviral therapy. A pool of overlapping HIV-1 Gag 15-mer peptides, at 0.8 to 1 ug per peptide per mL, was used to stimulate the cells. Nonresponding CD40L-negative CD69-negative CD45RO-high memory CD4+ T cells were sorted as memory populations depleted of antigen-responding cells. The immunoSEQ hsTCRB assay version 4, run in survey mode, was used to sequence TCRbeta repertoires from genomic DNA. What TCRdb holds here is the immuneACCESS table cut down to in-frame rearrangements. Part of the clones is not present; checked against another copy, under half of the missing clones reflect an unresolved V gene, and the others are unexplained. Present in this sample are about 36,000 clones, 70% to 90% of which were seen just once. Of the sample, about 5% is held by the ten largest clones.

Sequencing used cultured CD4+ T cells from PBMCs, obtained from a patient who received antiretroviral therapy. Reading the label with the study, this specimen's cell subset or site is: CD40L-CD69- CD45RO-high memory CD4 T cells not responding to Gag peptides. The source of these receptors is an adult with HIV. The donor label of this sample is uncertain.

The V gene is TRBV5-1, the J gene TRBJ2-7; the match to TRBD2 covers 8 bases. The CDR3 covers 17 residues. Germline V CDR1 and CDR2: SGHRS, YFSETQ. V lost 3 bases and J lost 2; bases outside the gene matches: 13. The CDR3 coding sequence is TGCGCCAGCAGCTCTAGCGCCGGGACTAGTGGGGCCTACGAGCAGTACTTC. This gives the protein CASSSSAGTSGAYEQYF.

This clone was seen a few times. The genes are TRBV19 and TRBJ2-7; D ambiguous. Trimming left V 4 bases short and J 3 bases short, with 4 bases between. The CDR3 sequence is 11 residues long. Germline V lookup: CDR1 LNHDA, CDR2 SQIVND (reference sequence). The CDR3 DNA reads TGTGCCAGTAGTAGCTTCTACGAGCAGTACTTC. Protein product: CASSSFYEQYF.

The CDR3, as DNA: TGTGCCAGCAGTCCCTCCGGGGGCCGCACTGAAGCTTTCTTT. Translated: CASSPSGGRTEAFF. The V call is TRBV2, the J call TRBJ1-1, with D perhaps TRBD1 (6 bases). This CDR3 is built from 14 residues. The germline gives CDR1 SNHLY, CDR2 FYNNEI. V was cut by 5 bases and J by 4 bases, with 14 bases left in between.

This chain's CDR3 is CASSVQGNSPLHF. The CDR3 DNA reads TGTGCCAGCAGCGTACAGGGAAATTCACCCCTCCACTTT. The rearrangement links TRBV9 to TRBJ1-6, with D possibly being TRBD1 (5 bases). Germline loops: CDR1 SGDLS, CDR2 YYNGEE. CDR3 length: 13 residues. The germline V and J ends were trimmed by 1 base and 7 bases, with 6 bases remaining between them. The full variable domain, completed using reference TRBV9 and TRBJ1-6, is DSGVTQTPKHLITATGQRVTLRCSPRSGDLSVYWYQQSLDQGLQFLIQYYNGEERAKGNILERFSAQQFPDLHSELNLSSLELGDSALYFCASSVQGNSPLHFGNGTRLTVT.

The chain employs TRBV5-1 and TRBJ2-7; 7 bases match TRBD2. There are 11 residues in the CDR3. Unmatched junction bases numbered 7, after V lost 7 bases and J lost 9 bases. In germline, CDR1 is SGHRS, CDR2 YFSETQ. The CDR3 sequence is CASRGGEGQYF. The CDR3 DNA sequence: TGCGCCAGCCGAGGAGGGGAGGGGCAGTACTTC.

The DNA of the CDR3 is TGTGCCAGCAGCACAGGGAATTCTGGAAACACCATATATTTT. Translating gives CASSTGNSGNTIYF. The V call is TRBV6-1, the J call TRBJ1-3, with D perhaps matching TRBD1 (6 bases). This CDR3 contains 14 residues. With 6 bases removed from V and 1 base from J, the gap between germline ends came to 10 bases. Per the germline V gene, CDR1 is MNHNS and CDR2 is SASEGT.

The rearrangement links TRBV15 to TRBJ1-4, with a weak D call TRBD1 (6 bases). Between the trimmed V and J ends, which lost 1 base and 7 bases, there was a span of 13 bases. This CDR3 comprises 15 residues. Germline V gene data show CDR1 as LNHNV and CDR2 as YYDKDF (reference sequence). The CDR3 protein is CATSRVGGQGEKLFF. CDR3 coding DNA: TGTGCCACCAGCAGAGTAGGGGGGCAGGGTGAAAAACTGTTTTTT.

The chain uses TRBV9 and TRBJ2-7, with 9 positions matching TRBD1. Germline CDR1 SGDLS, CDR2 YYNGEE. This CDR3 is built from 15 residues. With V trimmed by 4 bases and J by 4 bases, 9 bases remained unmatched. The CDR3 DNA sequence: TGTGCCAGCAGCCCCCCACGGGGACAGGGTTACGAGCAGTACTTC. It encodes CASSPPRGQGYEQYF.

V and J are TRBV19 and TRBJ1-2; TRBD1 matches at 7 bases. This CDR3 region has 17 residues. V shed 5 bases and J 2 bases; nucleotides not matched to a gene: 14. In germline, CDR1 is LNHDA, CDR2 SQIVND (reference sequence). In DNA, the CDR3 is TGTGCCAGTAGTCTCCGAGCGACAGGGCTGGGAAACTATGGCTACACCTTC. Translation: CASSLRATGLGNYGYTF. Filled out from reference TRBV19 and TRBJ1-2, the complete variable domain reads DGGITQSPKYLFRKEGQNVTLSCEQNLNHDAMYWYRQDPGQGLRLIYYSQIVNDFQKGDIAEGYSVSREKKESFPLTVTSAQKNPTAFYLCASSLRATGLGNYGYTFGSGTRLTVV.

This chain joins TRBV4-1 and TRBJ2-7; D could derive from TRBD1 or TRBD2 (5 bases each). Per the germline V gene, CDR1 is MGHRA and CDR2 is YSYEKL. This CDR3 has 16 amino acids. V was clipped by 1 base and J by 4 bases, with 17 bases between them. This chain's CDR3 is CASSQVLGEWVYEQYF. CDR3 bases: TGCGCCAGCAGCCAAGTATTGGGGGAATGGGTATACGAGCAGTACTTC.

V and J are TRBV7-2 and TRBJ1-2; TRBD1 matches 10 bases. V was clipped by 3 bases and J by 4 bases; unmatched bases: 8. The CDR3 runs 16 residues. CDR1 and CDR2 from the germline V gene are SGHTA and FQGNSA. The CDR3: CASSLTPTGGGYGYTF. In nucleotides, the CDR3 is TGTGCCAGCAGCTTGACGCCGACAGGGGGCGGCTATGGCTACACCTTC.

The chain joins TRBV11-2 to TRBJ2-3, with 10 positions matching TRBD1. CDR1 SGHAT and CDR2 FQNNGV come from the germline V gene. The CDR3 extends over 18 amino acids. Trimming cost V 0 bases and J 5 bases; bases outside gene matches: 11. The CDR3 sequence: CASSLDAGRQGARDTQYF. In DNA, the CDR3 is TGTGCCAGCAGCTTAGACGCTGGACGACAGGGGGCGAGAGATACGCAGTATTTT.

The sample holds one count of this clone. CDR3 protein: CASSQPSGGGTGELFF. The CDR3 DNA follows: TGTGCCAGCAGCCAACCTAGCGGGGGGGGCACCGGGGAGCTGTTTTTT. J is TRBJ2-2 and V is TRBV4-2; TRBD2 aligns across 12 bases. This CDR3 comprises 16 residues. J was trimmed by 4 bases and V by 2 bases; bases with no gene match: 2. Germline-derived CDR1 and CDR2 are LGHNA and YNFKEQ.

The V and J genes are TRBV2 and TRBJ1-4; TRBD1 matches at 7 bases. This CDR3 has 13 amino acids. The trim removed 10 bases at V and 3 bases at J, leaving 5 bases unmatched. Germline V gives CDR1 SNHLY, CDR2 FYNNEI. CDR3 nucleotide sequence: TGTGCCACGAGGGGGCTGGCTAATGAAAAACTGTTTTTT. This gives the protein CATRGLANEKLFF.

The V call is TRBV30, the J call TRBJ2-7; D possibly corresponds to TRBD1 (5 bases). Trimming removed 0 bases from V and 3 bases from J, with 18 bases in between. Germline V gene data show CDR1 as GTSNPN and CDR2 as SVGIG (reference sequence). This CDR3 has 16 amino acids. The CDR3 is CAWSVPSLSGRYEQYF. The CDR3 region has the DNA TGTGCCTGGAGTGTACCCTCCCTCTCAGGGCGCTACGAGCAGTACTTC.

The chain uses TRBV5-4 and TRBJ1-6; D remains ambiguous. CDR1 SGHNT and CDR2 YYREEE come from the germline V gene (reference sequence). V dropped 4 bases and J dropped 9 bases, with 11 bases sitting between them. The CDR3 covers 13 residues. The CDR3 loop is CASSPGVVSPLHF. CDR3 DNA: TGTGCCAGCAGCCCCGGTGTCGTTTCACCCCTCCACTTT.

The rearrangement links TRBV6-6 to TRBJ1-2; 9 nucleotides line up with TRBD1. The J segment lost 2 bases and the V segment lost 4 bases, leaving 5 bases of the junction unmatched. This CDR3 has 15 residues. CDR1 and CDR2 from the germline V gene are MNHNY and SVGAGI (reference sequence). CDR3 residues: CASSSLGQGNYGYTF. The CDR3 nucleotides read TGTGCCAGCAGTTCCCTGGGACAGGGCAACTATGGCTACACCTTC.

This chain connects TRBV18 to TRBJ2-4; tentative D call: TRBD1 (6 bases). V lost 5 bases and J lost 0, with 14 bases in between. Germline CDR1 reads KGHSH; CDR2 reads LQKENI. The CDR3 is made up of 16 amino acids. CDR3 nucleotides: TGTGCCAGCTCATCAGACAGGCTTCTAGCCAAAAACATTCAGTACTTC. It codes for CASSSDRLLAKNIQYF.

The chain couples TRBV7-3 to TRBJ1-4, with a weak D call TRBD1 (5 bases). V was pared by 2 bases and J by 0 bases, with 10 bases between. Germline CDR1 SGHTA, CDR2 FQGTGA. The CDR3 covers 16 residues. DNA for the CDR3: TGTGCCAGCAGCTTATGGGGGGTGTCAACTAATGAAAAACTGTTTTTT. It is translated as CASSLWGVSTNEKLFF.

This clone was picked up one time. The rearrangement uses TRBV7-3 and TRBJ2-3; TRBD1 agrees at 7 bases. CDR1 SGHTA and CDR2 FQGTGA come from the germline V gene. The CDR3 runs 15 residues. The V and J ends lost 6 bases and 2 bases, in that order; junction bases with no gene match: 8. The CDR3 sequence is CASSFTGETTDTQYF. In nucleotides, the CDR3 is TGTGCCAGCAGTTTTACAGGGGAGACCACAGATACGCAGTATTTT.

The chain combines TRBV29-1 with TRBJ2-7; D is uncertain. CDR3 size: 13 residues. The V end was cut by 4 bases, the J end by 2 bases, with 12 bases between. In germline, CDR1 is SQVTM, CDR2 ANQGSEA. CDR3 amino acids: CSVAGDLAYEQYF. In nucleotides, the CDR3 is TGCAGCGTTGCGGGTGATCTAGCCTACGAGCAGTACTTC.